This T cell receptor (beta chain) was obtained from a study of memory CD4+ T cells and cytomegalovirus serostatus. The wider study: This sample comes from healthy Belgian adults, eight to ten CMV seropositive, about 23 seronegative.

The CDR3 is 18 amino acids. V shed 2 bases, J shed 5 bases, and the junction held 15 bases outside the gene matches. CDR1 and CDR2 from the germline V gene are SSHAT and FNYEAQ (reference sequence). A word on this clone: Its target is not known.

The study, taken as a whole, reports: Suggested: most of the CMV-linked TCR signature lies in CD4+ memory cells.

Clones were sequenced by immunoSEQ multiplex PCR, and TCRdb holds only the in-frame ones, with some missing. The sample consists of about 56,000 clones, roughly 77% of them appearing once. Single viable CD3+CD4+CD8-CD45RO+ cells were sorted as the memory CD4+ T cells. Serostatus was set by detecting CMV pp150, pp28, p38, p52 IgG. Total CD4+ T cells were enriched by CD4 positive selection. This sequence originates from an adult in good health and CMV-seropositive. Sequencing input: memory CD4+ T cells from blood. The V gene is TRBV7-7, the J gene TRBJ2-5; 9 bases are shared with TRBD2. In DNA form, the CDR3 reads TGTGCCAGCAGCTTAAGTGGCGGGAGGGCCTGGATTTCGGAGACCCAGTACTTC. It codes for CASSLSGGRAWISETQYF.